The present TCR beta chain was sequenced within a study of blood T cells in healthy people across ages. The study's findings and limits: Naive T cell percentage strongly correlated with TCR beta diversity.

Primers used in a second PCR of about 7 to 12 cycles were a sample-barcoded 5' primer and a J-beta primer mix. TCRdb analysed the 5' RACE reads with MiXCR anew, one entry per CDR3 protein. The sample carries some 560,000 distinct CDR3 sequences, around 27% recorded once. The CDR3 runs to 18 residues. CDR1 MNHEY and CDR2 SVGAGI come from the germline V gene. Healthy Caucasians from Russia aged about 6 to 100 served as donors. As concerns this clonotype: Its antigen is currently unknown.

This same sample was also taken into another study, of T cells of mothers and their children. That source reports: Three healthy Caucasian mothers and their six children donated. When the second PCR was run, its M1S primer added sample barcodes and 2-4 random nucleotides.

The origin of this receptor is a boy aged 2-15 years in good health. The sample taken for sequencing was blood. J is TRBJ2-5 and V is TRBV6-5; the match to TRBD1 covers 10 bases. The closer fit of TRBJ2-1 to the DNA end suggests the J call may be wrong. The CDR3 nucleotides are TGTGCCAGCAGTTACTCAGCCTACGACAGGGGGCTAAGGGGTGAGCAGTTCTTC. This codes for CASSYSAYDRGLRGEQFF.